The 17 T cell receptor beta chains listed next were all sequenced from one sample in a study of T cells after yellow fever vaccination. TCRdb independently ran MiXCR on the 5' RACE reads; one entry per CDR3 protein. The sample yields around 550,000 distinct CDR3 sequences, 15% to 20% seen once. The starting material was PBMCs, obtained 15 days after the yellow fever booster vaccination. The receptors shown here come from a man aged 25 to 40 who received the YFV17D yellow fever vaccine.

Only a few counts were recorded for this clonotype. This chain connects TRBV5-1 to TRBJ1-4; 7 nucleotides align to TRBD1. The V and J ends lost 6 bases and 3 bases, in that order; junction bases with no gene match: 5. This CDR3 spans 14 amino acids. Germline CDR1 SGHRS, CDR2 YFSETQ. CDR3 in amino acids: CASTPGQPNEKLFF. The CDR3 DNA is TGCGCCAGCACCCCGGGACAGCCTAATGAAAAACTGTTTTTT.

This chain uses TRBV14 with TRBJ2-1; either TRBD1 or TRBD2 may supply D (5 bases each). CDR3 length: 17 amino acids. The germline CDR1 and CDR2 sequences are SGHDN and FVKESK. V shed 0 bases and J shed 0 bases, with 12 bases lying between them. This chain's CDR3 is CASSQDEWGSSYNEQFF. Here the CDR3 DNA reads TGTGCCAGCAGCCAAGACGAGTGGGGGAGCTCCTACAATGAGCAGTTCTTC.

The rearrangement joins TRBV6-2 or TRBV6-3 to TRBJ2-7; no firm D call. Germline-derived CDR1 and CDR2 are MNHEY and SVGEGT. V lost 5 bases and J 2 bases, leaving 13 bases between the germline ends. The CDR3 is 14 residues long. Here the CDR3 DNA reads TGTGCCAGCAGTATATCCCTACCACCCTACGAGCAGTACTTC. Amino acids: CASSISLPPYEQYF.

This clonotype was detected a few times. The CDR3 nucleotides are TGTGCCAGCAGCACGGGACAGGGGTTAGTTCCCCAGTACTTC. Amino acids: CASSTGQGLVPQYF. The rearrangement uses TRBV11-3 and TRBJ2-5, with TRBD1 matching over 10 bases. The germline gives CDR1 SGHNT, CDR2 YENEEA. There are 14 residues in the CDR3. Trimming cost V 5 bases and J 9 bases; bases outside gene matches: 9.

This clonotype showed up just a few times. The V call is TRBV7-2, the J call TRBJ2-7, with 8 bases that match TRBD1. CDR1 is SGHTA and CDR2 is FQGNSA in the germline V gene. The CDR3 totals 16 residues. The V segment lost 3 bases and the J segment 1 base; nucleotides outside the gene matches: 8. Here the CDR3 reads CASSFTQGARSYEQYF. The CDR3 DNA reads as TGTGCCAGCAGCTTCACCCAGGGGGCCCGATCCTACGAGCAGTACTTC. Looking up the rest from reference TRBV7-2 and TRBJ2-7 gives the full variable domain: GAGVSQSPSNKVTEKGKDVELRCDPISGHTALYWYRQSLGQGLEFLIYFQGNSAPDKSGLPSDRFSAERTGGSVSTLTIQRTQQEDSAVYLCASSFTQGARSYEQYFGPGTRLTVT.

The CDR3: CASSFSPRQVSGNTIYF. CDR3 coding DNA: TGCGCCAGCAGCTTTAGCCCCCGACAGGTCTCTGGAAACACCATATATTTT. The chain couples TRBV5-1 to TRBJ1-3; D might be TRBD1 (6 bases). Germline V gene sequence: CDR1 SGHRS, CDR2 YFSETQ. The CDR3 is made up of 17 amino acids. Trimming took off 2 bases at V and 0 bases at J, with 15 bases between the two ends.

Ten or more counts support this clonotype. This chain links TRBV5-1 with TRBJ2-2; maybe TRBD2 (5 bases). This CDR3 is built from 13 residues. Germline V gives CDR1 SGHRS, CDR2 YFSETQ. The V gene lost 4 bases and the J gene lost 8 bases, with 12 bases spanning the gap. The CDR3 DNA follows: TGCGCCAGCAGCCTAGGACTTGAGGGGGAGCTGTTTTTT. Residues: CASSLGLEGELFF.

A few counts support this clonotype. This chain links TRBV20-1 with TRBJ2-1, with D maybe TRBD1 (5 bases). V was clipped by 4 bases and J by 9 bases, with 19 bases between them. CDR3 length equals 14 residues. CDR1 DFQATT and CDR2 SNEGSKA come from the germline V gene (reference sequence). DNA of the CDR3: TGCAGTGCTACTTCTCCGGGCCTCAGGGCTGAGCAGTTCTTC. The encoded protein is CSATSPGLRAEQFF.

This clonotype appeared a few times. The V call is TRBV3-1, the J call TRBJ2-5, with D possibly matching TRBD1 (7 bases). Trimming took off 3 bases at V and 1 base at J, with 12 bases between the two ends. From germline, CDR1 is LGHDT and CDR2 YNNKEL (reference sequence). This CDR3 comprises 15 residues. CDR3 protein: CASSHRGAFQETQYF. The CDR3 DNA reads TGTGCCAGCAGCCACAGGGGGGCCTTCCAAGAGACCCAGTACTTC.

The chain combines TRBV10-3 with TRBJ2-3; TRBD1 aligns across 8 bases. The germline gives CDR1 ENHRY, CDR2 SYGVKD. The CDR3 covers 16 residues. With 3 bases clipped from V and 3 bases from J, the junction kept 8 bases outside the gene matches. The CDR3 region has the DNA TGTGCCATCAGTGACCGGGGACAGGCCCAAACAGATACGCAGTATTTT. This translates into CAISDRGQAQTDTQYF.

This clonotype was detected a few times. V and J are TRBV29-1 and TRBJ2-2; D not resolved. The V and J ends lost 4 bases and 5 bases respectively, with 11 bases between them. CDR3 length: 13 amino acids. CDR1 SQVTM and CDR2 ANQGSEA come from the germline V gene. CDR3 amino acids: CSVAGEGTGELFF. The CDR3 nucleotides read TGCAGCGTTGCTGGGGAAGGGACCGGGGAGCTGTTTTTT.

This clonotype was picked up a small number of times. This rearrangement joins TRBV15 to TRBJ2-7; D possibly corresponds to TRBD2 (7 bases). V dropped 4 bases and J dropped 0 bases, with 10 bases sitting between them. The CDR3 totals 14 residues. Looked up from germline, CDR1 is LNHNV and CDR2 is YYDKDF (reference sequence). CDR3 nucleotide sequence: TGTGCCACCAGCAAGGGGGGGACCTCCTACGAGCAGTACTTC. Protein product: CATSKGGTSYEQYF.

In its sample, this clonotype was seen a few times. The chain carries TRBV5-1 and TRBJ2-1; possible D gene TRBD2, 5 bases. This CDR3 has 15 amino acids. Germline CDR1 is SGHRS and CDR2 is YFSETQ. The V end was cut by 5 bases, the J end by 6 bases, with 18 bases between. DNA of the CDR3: TGCGCCAGCAGTTCAAGCGGCGCTGCAACCAATGAGCAGTTCTTC. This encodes CASSSSGAATNEQFF. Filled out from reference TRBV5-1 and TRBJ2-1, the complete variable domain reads KAGVTQTPRYLIKTRGQQVTLSCSPISGHRSVSWYQQTPGQGLQFLFEYFSETQRNKGNFPGRFSGRQFSNSRSEMNVSTLELGDSALYLCASSSSGAATNEQFFGPGTRLTVL.

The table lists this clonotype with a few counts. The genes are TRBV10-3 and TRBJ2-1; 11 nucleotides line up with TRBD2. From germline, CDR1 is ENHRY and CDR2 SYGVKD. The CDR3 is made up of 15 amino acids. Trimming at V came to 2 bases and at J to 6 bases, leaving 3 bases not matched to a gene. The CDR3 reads CAISEALAGGNEQFF. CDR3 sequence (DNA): TGTGCCATCAGTGAGGCGCTAGCGGGAGGCAATGAGCAGTTCTTC.

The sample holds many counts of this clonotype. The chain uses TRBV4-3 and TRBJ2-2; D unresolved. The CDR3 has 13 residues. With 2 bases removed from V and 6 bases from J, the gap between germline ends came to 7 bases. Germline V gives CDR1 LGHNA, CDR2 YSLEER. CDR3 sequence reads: CASSQLHPGELFF. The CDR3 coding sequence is TGCGCCAGCAGCCAACTTCACCCCGGGGAGCTGTTTTTT.

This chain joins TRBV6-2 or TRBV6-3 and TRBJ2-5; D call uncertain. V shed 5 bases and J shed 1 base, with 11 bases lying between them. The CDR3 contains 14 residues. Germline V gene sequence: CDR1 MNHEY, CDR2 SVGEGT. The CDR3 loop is CASSKQTLQETQYF. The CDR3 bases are TGTGCCAGCAGTAAACAGACACTCCAAGAGACCCAGTACTTC.

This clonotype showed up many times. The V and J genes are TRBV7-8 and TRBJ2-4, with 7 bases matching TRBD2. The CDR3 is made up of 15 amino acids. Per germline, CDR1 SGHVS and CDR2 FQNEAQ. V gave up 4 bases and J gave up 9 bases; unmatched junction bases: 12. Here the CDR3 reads CASSSEAGARGIQYF. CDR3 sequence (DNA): TGTGCCAGCAGCTCGGAGGCGGGAGCGCGTGGCATTCAGTACTTC.